This T cell receptor (beta chain) was retrieved from a study of T cells in narcolepsy. About the research overall: Donors had narcolepsy type 1 or type 2, or were healthy controls.

Study findings and constraints: Autoreactive clonotypes reportedly recurred in blood of same and different patients, not controls. Comparing one patient's CSF and blood CD4+ clonotypes highlighted HCRT- and TRIB2-specific autoreactive clonotypes.

The table came from immunoSEQ multiplex PCR; TCRdb's copy has only in-frame clones and leaves some out. This sample has under 30,000 clones, with about four fifths found just once. For this clone: The antigen remains unidentified.

V lost 7 bases to trimming and J lost 6 bases; unmatched junction nucleotides: 8. The CDR3 extends over 14 amino acids. In germline, CDR1 is SNHLY, CDR2 FYNNEI. The J gene is TRBJ2-5, the V gene TRBV2, with TRBD2 matching over 10 bases. The sample was CD45RA- memory CD4+ T cells from PBMCs. This clonotype was sampled from a human donor with narcolepsy. The CDR3 DNA sequence: TGTGCCAGCACGAGCGGGGGGGCCTTCCAGACCCAGTACTTC. This encodes CASTSGGAFQTQYF. Supplemented by reference TRBV2 and TRBJ2-5, the full variable domain reads EPEVTQTPSHQVTQMGQEVILRCVPISNHLYFYWYRQILGQKVEFLVSFYNNEISEKSEIFDDQFSVERPDGSNFTLKIRSTKLEDSAMYFCASTSGGAFQTQYFGPGTRLLVL.